The 4 T cell receptor beta chains given below trace back to one sample, sequenced in a study of T cell responses to AZD1222 COVID-19 vaccine. Sequenced by immunoSEQ multiplex PCR; TCRdb stores in-frame clones only, minus some. The data show 100,000 to 150,000 clones, with about 89% seen just once and approximately 1.5% held by the top ten. The source was peripheral blood, collected on day 0 of AZD1222 vaccination. Receptors were obtained from an adult in good health.

V is TRBV28 and J is TRBJ1-2; D remains ambiguous. Per the germline V gene, CDR1 is MDHEN and CDR2 is SYDVKM. The CDR3 is 14 amino acids. The V gene lost 7 bases and the J gene lost 4 bases, with 16 bases spanning the gap. CDR3 protein: CASIEGGFRYGYTF. CDR3 in DNA: TGTGCCAGCATCGAGGGAGGGTTTCGCTATGGCTACACCTTC.

This clone appeared once. The genes are TRBV28 and TRBJ1-1; no clear D. Per the germline V gene, CDR1 is MDHEN and CDR2 is SYDVKM. With 8 bases removed from V and 4 bases from J, the gap between germline ends came to 20 bases. The CDR3 runs 15 residues. CDR3 sequence reads: CASLNIPSRGTEAFF. The CDR3 region has the DNA TGTGCCAGCTTAAATATACCCTCACGGGGCACTGAAGCTTTCTTT.

The chain has TRBV5-1 and TRBJ1-1; D call uncertain. The CDR3 sequence is 15 residues long. Trimming took off 0 bases at V and 3 bases at J, with 12 bases between the two ends. The germline V gene has CDR1 SGHRS and CDR2 YFSETQ. CDR3 in DNA: TGCGCCAGCAGCTTGGACCAACGTACCGACACTGAAGCTTTCTTT. Translation gives CASSLDQRTDTEAFF. Using reference TRBV5-1 and TRBJ1-1 for the parts outside the CDR3, the full variable domain is KAGVTQTPRYLIKTRGQQVTLSCSPISGHRSVSWYQQTPGQGLQFLFEYFSETQRNKGNFPGRFSGRQFSNSRSEMNVSTLELGDSALYLCASSLDQRTDTEAFFGQGTRLTVV.

This clone was picked up a small number of times. At one of its ends the junction is not consistent with the germline gene, which may arise from a read error. Written as DNA, the CDR3 is TGTGCCTGGAGTGTAGGGAACTACCGGGGCTTT. It encodes CAWSVGNYRGF. The rearrangement uses TRBV30 and TRBJ1-6; no reliable D call. Germline V CDR1 and CDR2: GTSNPN, SVGIG (reference sequence). The CDR3 is 11 amino acids.